This T cell receptor beta chain was obtained from a study of blood T cell repertoires in COVID-19. Study at large: The analysed material was cDNA or gDNA that came from T cells, B-cell-depleted T cells, or PBMCs.

How the authors handled the data: Cell counts per sample came from amplifying reference gene primers. TCRdb's table, derived via immunoSEQ multiplex PCR, lists solely in-frame clones and lacks some. Clonal size and the V and J genes are those of that table, whereas D and trimming came from the DNA. Of around 280,000 clones listed, around 87% are singletons. The CDR3 extends over 16 amino acids. CDR1 SGHTA and CDR2 FQGNSA come from the germline V gene. V lost 2 bases and J lost 4; bases outside the gene matches: 6. Sequencing was carried out using PBMCs or T cells enriched from blood (not recorded which). The chain couples TRBV7-2 to TRBJ2-3; 10 positions match TRBD2. The receptor comes from a woman aged 18 to 35 with acute COVID-19. CDR3 region: CASSLTLAGGADTQYF. The CDR3 DNA reads as TGTGCCAGCAGCTTAACCTTAGCGGGAGGTGCAGATACGCAGTATTTT.